The rows below give T cell receptor beta chains drawn from one sample of a study of OX40 agonist ivuxolimab in advanced cancers. Sequencing was performed with immunoSEQ multiplex PCR; in TCRdb, only in-frame clones are kept and a portion is missing. Here the sample spans more than 95,000 clones, roughly 94% being singletons. The sample was CD4+ or CD8+ T cells sorted from blood, taken in a trial of the OX40 agonist ivuxolimab. The receptors shown here come from an adult with an advanced solid tumor such as melanoma, head and neck, liver or kidney cancer. Each CDR3 is given with its conserved first and last residue. The D gene is left open where the match is weak. Not every row has a clone size; where given, it reads once, few, many or a size class.

D,J,size,V,DNA,CDR3
TRBD1,TRBJ1-5,-,TRBV11-2,TGTGCCAGCAGCTCCACAGGGGGATATCAGCCCCAGCATTTT,CASSSTGGYQPQHF
-,TRBJ2-4,-,TRBV12-2,TGTGCAAGTCGCTTTGAAGGTCACTTGGGAGAAAACATTCAGTACTTC,CASRFEGHLGENIQYF
TRBD2,TRBJ2-1,once,TRBV5-1,TGCGCCAGCAGCGGGCTGACTAGCGGCTACAATGAGCAGTTCTTC,CASSGLTSGYNEQFF
-,TRBJ2-1,-,TRBV19,TGTGCCAGTAGTATGCGGCCCGGCGGGGATTTCTACAATGAGCAGTTCTTC,CASSMRPGGDFYNEQFF
TRBD2,TRBJ2-3,-,TRBV5-4,TGTGCCAGCAGACCGGGACTAGCGGGGGGACGGGAGTATTTT,CASRPGLAGGREYF
-,TRBJ2-7,-,TRBV14,TGTGCCAGCAGCCAAGATCGGGACTACGAGCAGTACTTC,CASSQDRDYEQYF
TRBD1,TRBJ2-7,-,TRBV7-9,TGTGCCAGCAGCTTAGCGGACAGGACTTACGAGCAGTACTTC,CASSLADRTYEQYF
-,TRBJ1-2,few,TRBV20-1,TGCAGTGCCCCAGGGAGTAGCGGCTACACCTTC,CSAPGSSGYTF
-,TRBJ1-5,-,TRBV7-2,TGTGCCAGCAGCTTAGCTCTGGCCGAAGGAATCCCCCAGCATTTT,CASSLALAEGIPQHF
TRBD1,TRBJ1-2,-,TRBV6-6,TGTGCCAGCAGTCCCACCGGACAGGGCCCCTATGGCTACACCTTC,CASSPTGQGPYGYTF
-,TRBJ1-3,-,TRBV6-5,TGTGCCAGCAGTTACGGGGCAGGTCTCTCTGGAAACACCATATATTTT,CASSYGAGLSGNTIYF
TRBD2,TRBJ2-7,once,TRBV18,TGTGCCAGCTCACCGGCCCACAGCGGGGTGAACTACGAGCAGTACTTC,CASSPAHSGVNYEQYF
-,TRBJ2-5,-,TRBV11-2,TGTGCCAGCAGCTTAGATCGAGGCACAGAGACCCAGTACTTC,CASSLDRGTETQYF
-,TRBJ1-2,-,TRBV7-2,TGTGCCAGCAGCCCGGACAGTAACTATGGCTACACCTTC,CASSPDSNYGYTF
-,TRBJ1-6,few,TRBV6-5,TGTGCCAGCGCCCCACCCGGGGGTGCGAGATCACCCCTCCACTTT,CASAPPGGARSPLHF
-,TRBJ2-3,once,TRBV9,TGTGCCAGCAGCGTACAGGGGGGCCACGGTACGCAGTATTTT,CASSVQGGHGTQYF
TRBD1,TRBJ2-7,-,TRBV5-5,TGTGCCAGCAGCTTGGGCAGGGGGAACTCCTACGAGCAGTACTTC,CASSLGRGNSYEQYF
-,TRBJ1-5,-,TRBV21-1,TGTGCCAGCAGCAAAGGGAGCGTATTAGGACAGGGGGAGTGGAGCAATCAGCCCCAGCATTTT,CASSKGSVLGQGEWSNQPQHF
-,TRBJ1-5,-,TRBV10-3,TGTGCCATCAGTGAGGCAGGGGGCAATCAGCCCCAGCATTTT,CAISEAGGNQPQHF
-,TRBJ1-1,-,TRBV29-1,TGCAGCGGCCGGACAGTAATGAACACTGAAGCTTTCTTT,CSGRTVMNTEAFF
-,TRBJ1-1,few,TRBV12-5,TGTGCTAGTTATAGGACGGATGAAGCTTTCTTT,CASYRTDEAFF
TRBD1,TRBJ1-1,-,TRBV4-2,TGTGCCAGCAGCCGCCAGGGGGGGCCCTTGGGCACTGAAGCTTTCTTT,CASSRQGGPLGTEAFF
-,TRBJ2-5,-,TRBV6-1,TGTGCCAGCAGTGAGGGCCGCCGGGAGACCCAGTACTTC,CASSEGRRETQYF
-,TRBJ1-5,-,TRBV6-6,TGTGCCAGCAGTTGGGACCTGCGGGATCAGCCCCAGCATTTT,CASSWDLRDQPQHF
-,TRBJ1-6,-,TRBV5-1,TGCGCCAGCAGCTACAGGGTCCCGGGCGGCGATAATTCACCCCTCCACTTT,CASSYRVPGGDNSPLHF
TRBD1,TRBJ2-4,-,TRBV28,TGTGCCAGCAGCCGACAGGGTATAACCAAAAACATTCAGTACTTC,CASSRQGITKNIQYF
-,TRBJ1-5,-,TRBV5-5,TGTGCCAGCAGCTTGGACACCTCGGTTGGCGATCAGCCCCAGCATTTT,CASSLDTSVGDQPQHF
-,TRBJ2-1,-,TRBV6-4,TGTGCCAGCAGTTCAGGAGCGGTCGAGAATTACAATGAGCAGTTCTTC,CASSSGAVENYNEQFF
TRBD2,TRBJ2-1,-,TRBV2,TGTGCCAGCAGCCCGACCCGACTAGCGGTCGATGAGCAGTTCTTC,CASSPTRLAVDEQFF
TRBD2,TRBJ2-1,-,TRBV9,TGTGCCAGCAGCGTCGGGACTAGCTTGGTTAACAATGAGCAGTTCTTC,CASSVGTSLVNNEQFF
-,TRBJ2-3,-,TRBV7-7,TGTGCCAGCAGCTTAGGCCTAGCATCAGATACGCAGTATTTT,CASSLGLASDTQYF
-,TRBJ2-3,once,TRBV14,TGTGCCAGCAGCCAATTTTGGGCCCCACCGAACGATACGCAGTATTTT,CASSQFWAPPNDTQYF